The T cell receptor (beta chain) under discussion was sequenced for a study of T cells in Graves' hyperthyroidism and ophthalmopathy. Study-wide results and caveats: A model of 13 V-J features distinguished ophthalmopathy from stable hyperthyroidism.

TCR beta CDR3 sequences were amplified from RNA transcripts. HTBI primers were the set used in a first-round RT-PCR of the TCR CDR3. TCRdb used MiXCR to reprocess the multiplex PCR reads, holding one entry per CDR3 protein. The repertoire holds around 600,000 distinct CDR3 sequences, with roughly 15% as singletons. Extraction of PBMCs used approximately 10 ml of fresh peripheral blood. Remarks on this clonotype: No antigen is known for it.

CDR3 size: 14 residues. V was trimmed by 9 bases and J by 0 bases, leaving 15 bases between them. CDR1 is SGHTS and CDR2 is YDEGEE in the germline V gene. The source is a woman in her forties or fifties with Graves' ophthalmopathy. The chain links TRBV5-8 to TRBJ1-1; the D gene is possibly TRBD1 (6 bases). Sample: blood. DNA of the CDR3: TGTGCCAACATAGAGGGGGTCATGAACACTGAAGCTTTCTTT. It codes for CANIEGVMNTEAFF.